These T cell receptor beta chains were read from a single sample in a study of T cells after yellow fever vaccination. TCRdb ran MiXCR on the 5' RACE reads and lists one entry per CDR3 protein. Of some 99,000 distinct CDR3 sequences detected, roughly 6% appear once; the ten largest clones hold more than 40%. Sequences were derived from CD8+ T cells sorted from PBMCs, sampled 10 days after the yellow fever booster vaccination. The receptor source for this set is a man aged 18-30 years who received the YFV17D yellow fever vaccine. The CDR3 runs from the conserved cysteine through the conserved F or W. The D gene is left open where the match is weak. Expanded clones are given a class, and other clones once, few, many or no size at all.

>TRBD1|TRBV7-9|NA|TRBJ1-1
TGTGCCAGCAGCACGGGACAGGGGGGGTACACTGAAGCTTTCTTT
CASSTGQGGYTEAFF
>NA|TRBV5-1|few|TRBJ1-3
TGCGCCAGCAGCTTGGTAGGCCGTTTAACCCACTCTGGAAACACCATATATTTT
CASSLVGRLTHSGNTIYF
>NA|TRBV4-1|few|TRBJ2-5
TGCGCCAGCAGCCAAGTAGATGGGCCCGACCATGGGACCCAGTACTTC
CASSQVDGPDHGTQYF
>NA|TRBV19|few|TRBJ2-1
TGTGCCAGTGATCCGGGACATTACAATGAGCAGTTCTTC
CASDPGHYNEQFF
>NA|TRBV7-9|many|TRBJ2-3
TGTGCCAGCAGCTTAGTTCGGGGGTCTCCAGATACGCAGTATTTT
CASSLVRGSPDTQYF
>TRBD1|TRBV7-9|NA|TRBJ1-1
TGTGCCAGCAGCTACGGACAGGGCTTGGGGACTGAAGCTTTCTTT
CASSYGQGLGTEAFF
>NA|TRBV15|few|TRBJ1-3
TGTGCCACCAGCAGGACAGTCTCTGGAAACACCATATATTTT
CATSRTVSGNTIYF
>TRBD2|TRBV6-5|few|TRBJ2-2
TGTGCCAGCAGTTACCTCGCCAGCGGGGGAACCACCGGGGAGCTGTTTTTT
CASSYLASGGTTGELFF
>NA|TRBV28|NA|TRBJ1-2
TGTGCCAGCAGTCCTCTGGGGGGGGGTTATGGCTACACCTTC
CASSPLGGGYGYTF
>NA|TRBV29-1|many|TRBJ1-2
TGCAGCGTTGAAGAGATCAGACGGTATGGCTACACCTTC
CSVEEIRRYGYTF
>TRBD2|TRBV7-3|many|TRBJ2-2
TGTGCCAGCAGCTTAACAGCGGGGGGCACCGGGGAGCTGTTTTTT
CASSLTAGGTGELFF
>NA|TRBV29-1|NA|TRBJ2-7
TGCAGCGTTGAAGACTCGTCAAACTACGAGCAGTACTTC
CSVEDSSNYEQYF
>NA|TRBV5-5|few|TRBJ2-7
TGTGCCAGCAGCCCTAAACGGGGCCAGGTCCTTTACGAGCAGTACTTC
CASSPKRGQVLYEQYF
>NA|TRBV27|NA|TRBJ2-6
TGTGCCAGCAGTCTTAGGGGCCCTGGGGCCAACGTCGTGACTTTC
CASSLRGPGANVVTF
>NA|TRBV27|NA|TRBJ2-2
TGTGCCAGCAGTCCCTCGCCGGCCGTAACCGGGGAGCTGTTTTTT
CASSPSPAVTGELFF
>NA|TRBV7-3|few|TRBJ2-3
TGTGCCAGCAGCTTAAACCATGGTGCAGATACGCAGTATTTT
CASSLNHGADTQYF
>NA|TRBV12-3/TRBV12-4|many|TRBJ2-7
TGTGCCAGCAGTTTCATCCGCTCCTACGAGCAGTACTTC
CASSFIRSYEQYF
>TRBD1|TRBV5-1|few|TRBJ2-5
TGCGCCAGCAGCTCGACAGGGGGCGGAGAGACCCAGTACTTC
CASSSTGGGETQYF
>NA|TRBV28|many|TRBJ2-5
TGTGCCAGCAGTTCACCCCCAGGGGCGCCGACGAAGACCCAGTACTTC
CASSSPPGAPTKTQYF
>NA|TRBV6-4|NA|TRBJ2-1
TGTGCCAGCAGTGGAGGCCGAGGGAATGAGCAGTTCTTC
CASSGGRGNEQFF
>TRBD2|TRBV29-1|NA|TRBJ2-1
TGCAGCGCCGGGACTAGCGGCGCTGGGAGTGAGCAGTTCTTC
CSAGTSGAGSEQFF
>NA|TRBV5-6|few|TRBJ2-5
TGTGCCAGCAGCATAGAGTTTGGGGAGACCCAGTACTTC
CASSIEFGETQYF
>NA|TRBV7-8|many|TRBJ1-3
TGTGCCAGCAGCTCCCCCTCCTACGACTCTGGAAACACCATATATTTT
CASSSPSYDSGNTIYF
>NA|TRBV13|few|TRBJ2-2
TGTGCCAGCAGCCGACTTCAAACCGGGGAGCTGTTTTTT
CASSRLQTGELFF
>TRBD1|TRBV3-1|few|TRBJ2-1
TGTGCCAGCAGCATATCGACAGGGTGGAATGAGCAGTTCTTC
CASSISTGWNEQFF
>TRBD1|TRBV10-3|few|TRBJ2-5
TGTGCCATCAGCCCGACAGGGGAACCCGGGCAAGAGACCCAGTACTTC
CAISPTGEPGQETQYF
>NA|TRBV5-4|NA|TRBJ1-1
TGTGCCAGCAGCTTGGCCGGATCGATTACTGAAGCTTTCTTT
CASSLAGSITEAFF
>TRBD2|TRBV7-2|NA|TRBJ2-7
TGTGGCAGCTCACGGGGGACTACCTACGAGCAGTACTTC
CGSSRGTTYEQYF
>NA|TRBV6-4|many|TRBJ2-2
TGTGCCAGCAGTGACTCGACTACCGGGGAGCTGTTTTTT
CASSDSTTGELFF
>NA|TRBV7-2|many|TRBJ2-2
TGTGCCAGCAGCCTACCAGAGAGGGGGGGCTCTTCCGGGGAGCTGTTTTTT
CASSLPERGGSSGELFF
>NA|TRBV12-3/TRBV12-4|NA|TRBJ2-5
TGTGCCAGCAGCCTCCGGGGAGTTTGGGAGACCCAGTACTTC
CASSLRGVWETQYF
>NA|TRBV6-6|NA|TRBJ1-4
TGTGCCAGCAGTCTTCAGGAGAGTATTAATGAAAAACTGTTTTTT
CASSLQESINEKLFF
>NA|TRBV12-3/TRBV12-4|many|TRBJ2-5
TGTGCCAGCAGTCCCCCGGGGCTGAAGGACGACCGGGAGACCCAGTACTTC
CASSPPGLKDDRETQYF
>NA|TRBV5-6|many|TRBJ2-3
TGTGCCAGCTGGCGGGGCACAGATACGCAGTATTTT
CASWRGTDTQYF
>TRBD1|TRBV12-3/TRBV12-4|few|TRBJ1-2
TGTGCCAGCTTAGGCAGGGGGCGAGAAGGCTACACCTTC
CASLGRGREGYTF
>TRBD1|TRBV7-2|few|TRBJ2-5
TGTGCCAGCAGCTTAGCGGACAGGGGTGCCCCCGGGGGAAAAGAGACCCAGTACTTC
CASSLADRGAPGGKETQYF
>NA|TRBV6-4|many|TRBJ2-2
TGTGCCAGCAGGAACAGGGTGGAGACCGGGGAGCTGTTTTTT
CASRNRVETGELFF
>TRBD1|TRBV4-3|few|TRBJ2-4
TGCGCCAGCAGCCAAGATTCCAGGACAGGGAGGAACATTCAGTACTTC
CASSQDSRTGRNIQYF
>NA|TRBV7-8|many|TRBJ2-1
TGTGCCAGCAGCCTCGGGACAATTTCCTACAATGAGCAGTTCTTC
CASSLGTISYNEQFF
>NA|TRBV28|few|TRBJ2-2
TGTGCCAGCAGTTTAACCTGGAGCGGGGAGCTGTTTTTT
CASSLTWSGELFF
>NA|TRBV7-2|many|TRBJ1-6
TGTGCCAGCAGCTTAGGCCCCTATCGCTCCGATAATTCACCCCTCCACTTT
CASSLGPYRSDNSPLHF
>TRBD2|TRBV12-3/TRBV12-4|few|TRBJ2-1
TGTGCCAGCAGGTCGGGACTAGCAAGGGATGAGCAGTTCTTC
CASRSGLARDEQFF
>NA|TRBV9|NA|TRBJ1-2
TGTGCCAGCAGCGTCGCGGTTGTGACAGACTATGGCTACACCTTC
CASSVAVVTDYGYTF
>NA|TRBV5-1|few|TRBJ2-4
TGCGCCAGCAGCTTGGCCGGGGTTAGCGGAGGGTACGGAAACATTCAGTACTTC
CASSLAGVSGGYGNIQYF